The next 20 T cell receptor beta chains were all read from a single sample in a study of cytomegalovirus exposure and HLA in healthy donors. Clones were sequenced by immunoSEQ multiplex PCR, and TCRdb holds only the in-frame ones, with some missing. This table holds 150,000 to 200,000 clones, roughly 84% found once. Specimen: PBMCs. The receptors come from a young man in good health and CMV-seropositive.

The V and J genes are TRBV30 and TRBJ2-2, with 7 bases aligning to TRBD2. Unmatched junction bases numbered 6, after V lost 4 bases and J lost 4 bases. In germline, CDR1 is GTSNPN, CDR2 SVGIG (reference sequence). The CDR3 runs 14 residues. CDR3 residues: CAWTTSRGTGELFF. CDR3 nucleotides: TGTGCCTGGACGACTAGCCGTGGCACCGGGGAGCTGTTTTTT.

The CDR3 bases are TGTGCCAGCAGCGTAGCACACAGCACAGATACGCAGTATTTT. Its protein product is CASSVAHSTDTQYF. The chain carries TRBV9 and TRBJ2-3; the D is unclear. Germline-derived CDR1 and CDR2 are SGDLS and YYNGEE. The CDR3 loop spans 14 amino acids. V was cut by 0 bases and J by 0 bases, with 5 bases left in between.

CDR3 region: CASREQGWNTDTQYF. The CDR3 DNA reads as TGTGCCAGCAGGGAACAGGGTTGGAACACAGATACGCAGTATTTT. The chain combines TRBV7-2 with TRBJ2-3, with D possibly being TRBD1 (6 bases). Germline lookup yields CDR1 SGHTA and CDR2 FQGNSA. V was pared by 6 bases and J by 2 bases, with 15 bases between. CDR3 length equals 15 residues.

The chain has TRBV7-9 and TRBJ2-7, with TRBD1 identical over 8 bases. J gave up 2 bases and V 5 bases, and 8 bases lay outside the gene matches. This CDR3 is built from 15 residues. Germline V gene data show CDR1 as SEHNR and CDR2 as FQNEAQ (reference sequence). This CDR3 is CASSPQGDRTYEQYF. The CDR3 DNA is TGTGCCAGCAGCCCACAGGGGGATAGGACCTACGAGCAGTACTTC.

In DNA form, the CDR3 reads TGTGCCAGCAGCCCATCGGGGGGAGGAGAGACCCAGTACTTC. Its translation: CASSPSGGGETQYF. The rearrangement links TRBV9 to TRBJ2-5, with 7 bases identical to TRBD2. With 4 bases clipped from V and 4 bases from J, the junction kept 7 bases outside the gene matches. CDR1 is SGDLS and CDR2 is YYNGEE in the germline V gene. The CDR3 spans 14 residues.

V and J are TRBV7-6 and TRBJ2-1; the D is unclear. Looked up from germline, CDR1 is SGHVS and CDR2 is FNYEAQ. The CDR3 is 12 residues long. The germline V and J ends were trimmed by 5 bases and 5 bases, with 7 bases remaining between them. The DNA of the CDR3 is TGTGCCAGCAGCCCGTATAACAATGAGCAGTTCTTC. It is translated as CASSPYNNEQFF.

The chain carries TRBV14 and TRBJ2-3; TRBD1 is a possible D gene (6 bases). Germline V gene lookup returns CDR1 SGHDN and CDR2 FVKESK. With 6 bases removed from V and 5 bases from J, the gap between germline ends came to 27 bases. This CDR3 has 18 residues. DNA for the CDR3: TGTGCCAGCAGGTCAGAGGACCAGTCCAGGGGCCCGCTAGATACGCAGTATTTT. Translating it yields CASRSEDQSRGPLDTQYF.

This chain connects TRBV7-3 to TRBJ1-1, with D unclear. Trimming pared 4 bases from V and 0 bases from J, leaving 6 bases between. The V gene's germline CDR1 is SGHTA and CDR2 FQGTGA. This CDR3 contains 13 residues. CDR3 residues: CASSSGMNTEAFF. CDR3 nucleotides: TGTGCCAGCAGCTCAGGAATGAACACTGAAGCTTTCTTT.

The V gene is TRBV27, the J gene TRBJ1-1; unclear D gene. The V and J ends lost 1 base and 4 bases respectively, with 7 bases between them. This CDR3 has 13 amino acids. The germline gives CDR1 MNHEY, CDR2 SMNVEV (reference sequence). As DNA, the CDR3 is TGTGCCAGCAGTTTATATGAGGGCACTGAAGCTTTCTTT. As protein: CASSLYEGTEAFF.

In DNA, the CDR3 is TGCGCCAGCAGCTTTAGTGGGGCCGGCACTGAAGCTTTCTTT. Protein: CASSFSGAGTEAFF. This sequence joins TRBV5-1 and TRBJ1-1, with D perhaps TRBD1 (5 bases). The CDR3 consists of 14 residues. V was clipped by 2 bases and J by 4 bases, with 12 bases between them. Germline lookup yields CDR1 SGHRS and CDR2 YFSETQ. Variable domain in full (rest from reference TRBV5-1 and TRBJ1-1): KAGVTQTPRYLIKTRGQQVTLSCSPISGHRSVSWYQQTPGQGLQFLFEYFSETQRNKGNFPGRFSGRQFSNSRSEMNVSTLELGDSALYLCASSFSGAGTEAFFGQGTRLTVV.

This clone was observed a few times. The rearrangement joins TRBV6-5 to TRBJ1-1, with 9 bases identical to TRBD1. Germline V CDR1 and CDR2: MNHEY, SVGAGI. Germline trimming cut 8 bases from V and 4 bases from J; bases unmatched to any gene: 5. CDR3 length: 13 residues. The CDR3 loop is CASATGGGTEAFF. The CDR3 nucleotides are TGTGCCAGCGCGACAGGGGGAGGCACTGAAGCTTTCTTT.

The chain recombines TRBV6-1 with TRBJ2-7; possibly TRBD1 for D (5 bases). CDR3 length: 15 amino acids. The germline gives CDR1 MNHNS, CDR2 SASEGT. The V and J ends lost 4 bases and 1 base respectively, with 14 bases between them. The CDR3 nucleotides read TGTGCCAGCAGTGCGATACCAGGGCGTTCCTACGAGCAGTACTTC. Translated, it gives CASSAIPGRSYEQYF.

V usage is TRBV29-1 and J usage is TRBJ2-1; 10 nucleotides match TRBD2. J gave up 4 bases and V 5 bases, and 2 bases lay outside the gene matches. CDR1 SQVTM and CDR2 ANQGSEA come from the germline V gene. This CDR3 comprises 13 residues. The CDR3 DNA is TGCAGCGTTCGGACTAGCGGTTACAATGAGCAGTTCTTC. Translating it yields CSVRTSGYNEQFF.

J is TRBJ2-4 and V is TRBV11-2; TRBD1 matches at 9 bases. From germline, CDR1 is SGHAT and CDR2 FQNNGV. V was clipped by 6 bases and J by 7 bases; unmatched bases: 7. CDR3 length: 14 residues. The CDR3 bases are TGTGCCAGCAGGGGGGACAGGGTTGGGAACATTCAGTACTTC. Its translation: CASRGDRVGNIQYF.

The chain's CDR3 is CSVEETGGAQETQYF. DNA for the CDR3: TGCAGCGTTGAGGAGACAGGGGGGGCCCAAGAGACCCAGTACTTC. This rearrangement joins TRBV29-1 to TRBJ2-5; 9 bases align to TRBD1. The length of the CDR3 is 15 residues. Germline V gene data show CDR1 as SQVTM and CDR2 as ANQGSEA. The junction had 6 bases not matched to a gene; V was cut back by 3 bases and J by 1 base.

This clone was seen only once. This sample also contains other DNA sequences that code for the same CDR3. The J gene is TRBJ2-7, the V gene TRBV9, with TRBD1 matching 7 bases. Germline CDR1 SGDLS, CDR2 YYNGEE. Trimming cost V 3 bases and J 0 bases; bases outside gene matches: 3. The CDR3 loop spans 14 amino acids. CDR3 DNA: TGTGCCAGCAGCGCAGGGGGTCGCTCCTACGAGCAGTACTTC. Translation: CASSAGGRSYEQYF.

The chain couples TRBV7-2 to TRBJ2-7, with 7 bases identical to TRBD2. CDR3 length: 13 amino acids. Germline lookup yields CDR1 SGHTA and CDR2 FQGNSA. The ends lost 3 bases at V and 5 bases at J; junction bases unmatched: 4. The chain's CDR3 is CASSFPGTNEQYF. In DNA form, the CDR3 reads TGTGCCAGCAGCTTTCCTGGGACTAACGAGCAGTACTTC.

CDR3 coding DNA: TGCGCCAGCAGCCCGGTCTTAGGGATGGGGGGAGAGACCCAGTACTTC. This encodes CASSPVLGMGGETQYF. V gene TRBV5-1 combines with J gene TRBJ2-5; D perhaps matches TRBD2 (6 bases). CDR1 SGHRS and CDR2 YFSETQ come from the germline V gene. The germline V and J ends were trimmed by 4 bases and 4 bases, with 20 bases remaining between them. The CDR3 has 16 amino acids.

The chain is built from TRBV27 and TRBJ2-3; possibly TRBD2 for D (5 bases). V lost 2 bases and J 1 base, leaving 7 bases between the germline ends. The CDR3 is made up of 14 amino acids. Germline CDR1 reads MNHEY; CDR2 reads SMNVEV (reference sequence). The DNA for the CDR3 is TGTGCCAGCAGTTTACTCGGGGGCACAGATACGCAGTATTTT. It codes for CASSLLGGTDTQYF.

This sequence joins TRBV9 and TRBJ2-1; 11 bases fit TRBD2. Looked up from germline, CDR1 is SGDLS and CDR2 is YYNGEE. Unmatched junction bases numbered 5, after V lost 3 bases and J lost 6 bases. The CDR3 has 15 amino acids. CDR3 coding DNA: TGTGCCAGCAGCGAGCTAGCGGGAGGAGGCAATGAGCAGTTCTTC. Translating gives CASSELAGGGNEQFF.